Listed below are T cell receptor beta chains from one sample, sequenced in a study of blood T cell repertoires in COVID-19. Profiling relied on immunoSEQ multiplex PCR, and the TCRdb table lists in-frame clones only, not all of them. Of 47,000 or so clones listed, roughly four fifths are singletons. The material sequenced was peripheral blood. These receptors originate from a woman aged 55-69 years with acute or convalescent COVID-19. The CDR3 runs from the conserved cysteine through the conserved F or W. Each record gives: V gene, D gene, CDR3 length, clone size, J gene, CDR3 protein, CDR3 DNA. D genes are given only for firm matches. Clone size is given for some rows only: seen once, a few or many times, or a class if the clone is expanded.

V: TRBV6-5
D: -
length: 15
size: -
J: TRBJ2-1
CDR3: CASRFTGRSSNEQFF
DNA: TGTGCCAGCAGATTTACGGGGAGGTCGAGCAATGAGCAGTTCTTC

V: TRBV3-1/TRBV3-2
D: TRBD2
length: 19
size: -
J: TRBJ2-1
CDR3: CASSQVNLAGVLGGDEQFF
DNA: TGTGCCAGCAGCCAAGTGAACCTAGCGGGAGTTTTAGGGGGCGATGAGCAGTTCTTC

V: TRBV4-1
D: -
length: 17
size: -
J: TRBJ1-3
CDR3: CASSQVRSGSSGNTIYF
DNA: TGCGCCAGCAGCCAAGTTAGGTCAGGATCCTCTGGAAACACCATATATTTT

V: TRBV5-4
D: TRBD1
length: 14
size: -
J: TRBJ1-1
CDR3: CASRGQGKNTEAFF
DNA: TGTGCCAGCCGGGGACAGGGAAAGAACACTGAAGCTTTCTTT

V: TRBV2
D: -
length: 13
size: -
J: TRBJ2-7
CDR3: CASRRDGSYEQYF
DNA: TGTGCCAGCAGGCGGGACGGCTCCTACGAGCAGTACTTC

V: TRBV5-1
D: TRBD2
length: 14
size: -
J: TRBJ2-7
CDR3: CASRVGLGAYEQYF
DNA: TGCGCCAGCCGGGTTGGACTAGGGGCCTACGAGCAGTACTTC

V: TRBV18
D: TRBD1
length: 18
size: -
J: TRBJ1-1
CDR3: CASSPTTGTGPLGTEAFF
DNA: TGTGCCAGCTCACCGACAACCGGGACAGGGCCACTTGGGACTGAAGCTTTCTTT

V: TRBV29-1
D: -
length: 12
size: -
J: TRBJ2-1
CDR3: CSVDFLANEQFF
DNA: TGCAGCGTTGATTTTCTAGCAAATGAGCAGTTCTTC

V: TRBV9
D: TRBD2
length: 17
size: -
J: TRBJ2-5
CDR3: CASSVAGGAGGQETQYF
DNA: TGTGCCAGCAGCGTAGCGGGCGGAGCGGGGGGCCAAGAGACCCAGTACTTC

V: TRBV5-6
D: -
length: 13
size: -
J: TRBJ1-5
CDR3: CASSLEGAGPQHF
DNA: TGTGCCAGCAGCTTGGAAGGGGCCGGGCCCCAGCATTTT

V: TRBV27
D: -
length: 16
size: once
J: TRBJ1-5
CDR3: CASSLRAGLGNQPQHF
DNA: TGTGCCAGCAGTTTGAGGGCAGGCCTAGGCAATCAGCCCCAGCATTTT

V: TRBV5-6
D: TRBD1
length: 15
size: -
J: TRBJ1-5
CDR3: CASSLGQGPGQPQHF
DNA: TGTGCCAGCAGCTTGGGACAGGGTCCGGGGCAGCCCCAGCATTTT

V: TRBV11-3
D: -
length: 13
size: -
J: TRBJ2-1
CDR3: CASSLARGNEQFF
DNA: TGTGCCAGCAGCTTAGCAAGGGGCAATGAGCAGTTCTTC

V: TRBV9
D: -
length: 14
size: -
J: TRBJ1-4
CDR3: CASSVPGANEKLFF
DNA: TGTGCCAGCAGCGTACCAGGGGCAAATGAAAAACTGTTTTTT

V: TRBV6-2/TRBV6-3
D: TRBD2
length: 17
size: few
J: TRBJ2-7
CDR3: CASSLRGTSGKPYEQYF
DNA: TGTGCCAGCAGCCTCAGGGGGACTAGCGGGAAACCCTACGAGCAGTACTTC

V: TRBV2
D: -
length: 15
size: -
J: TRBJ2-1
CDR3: CASSGKGGPNNEQFF
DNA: TGTGCCAGCAGTGGTAAAGGGGGACCAAACAATGAGCAGTTCTTC

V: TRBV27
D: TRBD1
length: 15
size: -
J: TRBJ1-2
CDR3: CASSLKIGQEHGYTF
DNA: TGTGCCAGCAGTTTGAAGATCGGACAGGAGCATGGCTACACCTTC

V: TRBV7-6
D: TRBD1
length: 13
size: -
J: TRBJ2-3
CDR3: CASGGTGTDTQYF
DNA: TGTGCCAGCGGGGGGACAGGGACAGATACGCAGTATTTT

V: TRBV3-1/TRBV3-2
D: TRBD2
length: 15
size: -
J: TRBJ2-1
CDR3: CASSRGASGHYEQFF
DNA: TGTGCCAGCAGCCGCGGGGCTAGCGGCCACTATGAGCAGTTCTTC

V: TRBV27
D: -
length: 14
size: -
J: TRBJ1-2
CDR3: CASGRWGGGYGYTF
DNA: TGTGCCAGCGGCCGTTGGGGAGGAGGGTATGGCTACACCTTC

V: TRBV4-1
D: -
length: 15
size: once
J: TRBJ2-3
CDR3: CASSQARTSTDTQYF
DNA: TGCGCCAGCAGCCAAGCCCGGACTAGCACAGATACGCAGTATTTT

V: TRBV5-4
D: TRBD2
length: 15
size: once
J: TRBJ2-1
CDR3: CASSEGGTSYNEQFF
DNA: TGTGCCAGCAGCGAGGGCGGGACTAGCTACAATGAGCAGTTCTTC